This is a list of T cell receptor beta chains from one sample in a study of T cell repertoires and HLA-DP antigens. The protocol was immunoSEQ multiplex PCR, while the TCRdb copy is restricted to in-frame clones and leaves out a portion. Of 65,000 to 95,000 clones in the sample, 80% were seen once. For these TCRs, the target antigens are not known. Sequencing was carried out using CD4+ T cells from PBMCs. These receptors all stem from a man aged 60 to 69 in good health and CMV-seronegative. Each CDR3 is given without its conserved first and last residue. Fields, in order: V gene, clone size, CDR3 protein. Size is omitted from some rows. Given values are once, few, many or a class for expanded clones.

>TRBV19|.
ASSGGPSTDTQY
>TRBV11-2|.
ASSLALASTDTQY
>TRBV9|.
ASSPTRDSPLH
>TRBV10-3|few
ASRDYGYT
>TRBV4-1|.
ASSPQGRGLAQPQH
>TRBV11-2|.
ASSLDRGTDTQY
>TRBV14|few
ASSRFDQGTQY
>TRBV30|.
AWGSGRWVSEQF
>TRBV7-2|.
ASREDLGFPQY
>TRBV25-1|.
ASSDLDGYEQY
>TRBV28|few
ASRSPNQPQH
>TRBV28|.
ASSLPGQGAYGYT
>TRBV30|few
AWSAPGGVQF
>TRBV19|few
ASQIPGLAGYNEQF
>TRBV29-1|.
SVQGGSNQPQH
>TRBV7-9|.
ASSFRGGSTDTQY
>TRBV19|many
ASSTGQGRLEKLF
>TRBV11-3|.
ASSLVVDETQY
>TRBV28|.
ASSLPGPGTEAF
>TRBV5-1|.
ASSPQAGTVGNTIY
>TRBV6-1|.
ASSEALTTPAEAF
>TRBV2|.
ASRQDAGGNTEAF
>TRBV28|once
ASRRTHYGYT
>TRBV4-3|once
ASSHSTGSDTGELF
>TRBV19|.
ASTRGTGTEGEKLF
>TRBV6-6|.
ASSRTGPSLGQY
>TRBV4-3|.
ASSQALTGRDYGYT
>TRBV15|once
ATSSTGRNEKLF
>TRBV30|.
AWSKRANTGELF
>TRBV11-2|.
ASSFTARTSEAF
>TRBV5-5|.
ASSRAGASNEKLF
>TRBV10-2|.
ASRDSSTEAF
>TRBV11-3|.
ASSLEWWLGNEKLF
>TRBV4-2|.
ASSPAGGHTGELF
>TRBV9|.
ASSVRAGVSYNSPLH
>TRBV5-8|.
ASSLDGTSGSTDTQY
>TRBV7-8|.
ASSPRGSGSPTGELF
>TRBV5-4|many
ASSPRDGTIYGYT
>TRBV19|.
ASSQLLGRGNEAF
>TRBV6-5|.
ASSYGGIQTDTQY
>TRBV2|.
ASSTENTEAF
>TRBV6-5|.
ATTQGRTNYGYT
>TRBV28|.
ASTSQGYEQY
>TRBV4-1|.
ASSRGGRERPYEQY
>TRBV14|few
ASSQKSSTDTQY
>TRBV7-2|.
ASSSFSGGRETQY
>TRBV27|many
ASSRRDRSTDTQY
>TRBV6-1|.
ASTPVGTGDLEAF
>TRBV6-5|.
ASREDRAPYGYT